This TCR beta chain was found in a study of beta chain features in type 1 diabetes. Of the isolated RNA, all was reverse transcribed, and so the sequenced material was expressed TCRB transcripts. Data came from immunoSEQ multiplex PCR; TCRdb stores just in-frame clones and leaves some out. The sample has roughly 700,000 clones, roughly 13% seen once. General study findings and limits: Significant though moderate, a shortening of TCRB CDR3s appeared in all four CD4+ subsets of Type 1 diabetes patients.

Remarks on this clone: Its target is unknown.

Sequenced sample: naive CD4+ T cells from blood. This sequence originates from a young man with type 1 diabetes.

The CDR3 loop is CAWRGQGANPEQYF. Here the CDR3 DNA reads TGTGCCTGGAGAGGGCAGGGGGCGAATCCCGAGCAGTACTTC. The rearrangement links TRBV30 to TRBJ2-7; 8 nucleotides line up with TRBD1. The CDR3 is made up of 14 amino acids. The V segment lost 3 bases and the J segment 6 bases; nucleotides outside the gene matches: 10. CDR1 GTSNPN and CDR2 SVGIG come from the germline V gene (reference sequence).